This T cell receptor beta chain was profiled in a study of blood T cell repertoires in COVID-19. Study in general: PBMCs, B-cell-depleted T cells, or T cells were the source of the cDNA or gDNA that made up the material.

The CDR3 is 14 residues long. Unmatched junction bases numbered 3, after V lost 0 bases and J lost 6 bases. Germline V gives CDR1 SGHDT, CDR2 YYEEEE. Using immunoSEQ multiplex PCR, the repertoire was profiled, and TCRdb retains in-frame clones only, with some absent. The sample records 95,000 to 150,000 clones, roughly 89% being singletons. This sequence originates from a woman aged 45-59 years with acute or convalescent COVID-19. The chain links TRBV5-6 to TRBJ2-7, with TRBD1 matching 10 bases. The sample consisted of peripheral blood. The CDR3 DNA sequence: TGTGCCAGCAGCTTGGGGGACAGGGGTCTCGAGCAGTACTTC. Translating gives CASSLGDRGLEQYF.